The 26 T cell receptor beta chains reported below all come from one sample, sequenced in a study of shared clonotypes between healthy human individuals. Sequenced by immunoSEQ multiplex PCR; TCRdb stores in-frame clones only, minus some. The data show approximately 600,000 clones, about 95% seen once. Positive CCR7 selection of CD45RO-negative cells yielded the naive CD8 cells, and terminally differentiated effector memory CD45RA+ cells were excluded. The sequenced sample was naive CD8+ T cells sorted from blood. The receptors here all came from a woman aged 25-40 years in good health.

The chain employs TRBV28 and TRBJ1-2, with D perhaps TRBD1 (5 bases). The CDR3 is 16 amino acids. The germline V gene encodes CDR1 MDHEN and CDR2 SYDVKM. With 2 bases removed from V and 1 base from J, the gap between germline ends came to 14 bases. In nucleotides, the CDR3 is TGTGCCAGCAGTTTAGTCGCAATCAGGGTTAACTATGGCTACACCTTC. Translating gives CASSLVAIRVNYGYTF.

This chain uses TRBV19 with TRBJ1-3; D is unclear. The CDR3 contains 14 residues. The ends were cut back, 7 bases at V and 0 bases at J, with 10 bases in the middle. Germline assignment: CDR1 LNHDA and CDR2 SQIVND (reference sequence). CDR3 loop: CASTLGVSGNTIYF. CDR3 DNA: TGTGCCAGTACCCTAGGTGTCTCTGGAAACACCATATATTTT. Complete variable domain (other parts from reference TRBV19 and TRBJ1-3): DGGITQSPKYLFRKEGQNVTLSCEQNLNHDAMYWYRQDPGQGLRLIYYSQIVNDFQKGDIAEGYSVSREKKESFPLTVTSAQKNPTAFYLCASTLGVSGNTIYFGEGSWLTVV.

The CDR3 sequence: CASSLVPGQGAHEAFF. CDR3 coding DNA: TGTGCCAGCAGCTTGGTCCCGGGACAGGGGGCCCATGAAGCTTTCTTT. The gene calls are TRBV11-2 and TRBJ1-1, with 12 bases matching TRBD1. This CDR3 is 16 amino acids long. Per the germline V gene, CDR1 is SGHAT and CDR2 is FQNNGV. J lost 7 bases, V lost 3 bases, and 9 bases had no gene match.

In the case of this clone: The same CDR3 also results from other DNA sequences found in this sample. The V and J genes are TRBV28 and TRBJ2-3; unclear D gene. Germline CDR1 MDHEN, CDR2 SYDVKM. The CDR3 is 13 residues long. V gave up 3 bases and J gave up 2 bases, with 6 bases separating them. The chain's CDR3 is CASSFRITDTQYF. The CDR3 nucleotides read TGTGCCAGCAGTTTTCGGATCACAGATACGCAGTATTTT.

The rearrangement joins TRBV28 to TRBJ1-5; no definite D call. V dropped 8 bases and J dropped 3 bases, with 20 bases sitting between them. The CDR3 is 16 residues long. Germline V lookup: CDR1 MDHEN, CDR2 SYDVKM. The CDR3 nucleotides read TGTGCCAGCCCCGCCCGGGCCCCCGGGCACAATCAGCCCCAGCATTTT. It yields the protein CASPARAPGHNQPQHF.

The chain joins TRBV27 to TRBJ2-7; 7 nucleotides align to TRBD1. The CDR3 contains 16 residues. The J segment lost 5 bases and the V segment lost 3 bases, leaving 13 bases of the junction unmatched. Germline CDR1 reads MNHEY; CDR2 reads SMNVEV (reference sequence). The CDR3 nucleotides are TGTGCCAGCAGTTTCATCCACAGGGGTGGAGTGGACGAGCAGTACTTC. Its protein product is CASSFIHRGGVDEQYF.

The chain uses TRBV5-6 and TRBJ1-2; D is perhaps TRBD1 (6 bases). This CDR3 is 14 amino acids long. V gave up 0 bases and J gave up 8 bases, with 14 bases separating them. The germline V gene encodes CDR1 SGHDT and CDR2 YYEEEE. The CDR3 is CASSLAGANSGYTF. The CDR3 nucleotides are TGTGCCAGCAGCTTGGCAGGGGCTAATAGCGGCTACACCTTC.

J is TRBJ2-3 and V is TRBV2; D is possibly TRBD2 (6 bases). The V and J ends lost 2 bases and 0 bases respectively, with 15 bases between them. This CDR3 has 17 residues. The V gene's germline CDR1 is SNHLY and CDR2 FYNNEI. CDR3 residues: CASSEWLAGSSTDTQYF. CDR3 DNA sequence: TGTGCCAGCAGTGAATGGCTCGCGGGATCTAGCACAGATACGCAGTATTTT.

This clone was seen a single time. This chain joins TRBV19 and TRBJ2-7; D unresolved. The V end was cut by 5 bases, the J end by 2 bases, with 16 bases between. The CDR3 length is 15 residues. Germline CDR1 and CDR2: LNHDA and SQIVND (reference sequence). The CDR3 is CASSLGGSSTYEQYF. CDR3 DNA: TGTGCCAGTAGTTTAGGCGGTAGCTCAACCTACGAGCAGTACTTC.

This chain uses TRBV7-9 with TRBJ1-1, with 7 bases that match TRBD1. Germline CDR1 SEHNR, CDR2 FQNEAQ (reference sequence). Trimming removed 5 bases from V and 1 base from J; junction bases left unmatched: 7. The CDR3 spans 15 residues. The CDR3 DNA reads as TGTGCCAGCAGCGACACGGGACAGAAGAACACTGAAGCTTTCTTT. This sequence encodes CASSDTGQKNTEAFF.

Written as DNA, the CDR3 is TGTGCCAGCAGAGGCCTACGGTGGGGCGAGCAGTACTTC. Translation gives CASRGLRWGEQYF. The V and J genes are TRBV6-1 and TRBJ2-7, with unresolved D. Trimming left V 6 bases short and J 6 bases short, with 15 bases between. CDR3 length equals 13 residues. Per germline, CDR1 MNHNS and CDR2 SASEGT.

This clone has only one observation. The rearrangement links TRBV4-1 to TRBJ2-1, with no clear D. The CDR3 is made up of 13 amino acids. The germline gives CDR1 MGHRA, CDR2 YSYEKL. Trimming took off 1 base at V and 9 bases at J, with 10 bases between the two ends. The CDR3 reads CASSQVEAGEQFF. The CDR3 nucleotides are TGCGCCAGCAGCCAAGTCGAGGCTGGTGAGCAGTTCTTC.

This clone showed up just once. This sequence joins TRBV21-1 and TRBJ2-2; TRBD1, as called in the table, went unchecked against the DNA. TRBV21-1 is a documented pseudogene. The CDR3 consists of 19 residues. CDR3 in DNA: TGTGCCAGCAGCACCCGAGACAAACAGGGAATAGTAAGACGTAGGGAGCTGTTTTTT. Amino acid sequence: CASSTRDKQGIVRRRELFF.

The chain recombines TRBV28 with TRBJ2-7; 12 positions match TRBD2. The CDR3 totals 15 residues. The germline V gene has CDR1 MDHEN and CDR2 SYDVKM. V was clipped by 5 bases and J by 7 bases; unmatched bases: 9. The CDR3 DNA follows: TGTGCCAGCAGTCCCGGGACTAGCGGGCTCGAGGAGCAGTACTTC. It encodes CASSPGTSGLEEQYF.

In its sample, this clone was seen once. The CDR3 DNA reads TGTGCCAGCAGTTTTGAAAGGGTCAGCTCCTACGAGCAGTACTTC. Translated: CASSFERVSSYEQYF. The chain couples TRBV28 to TRBJ2-5; the D is unclear. The J call is in doubt because the DNA end fits TRBJ2-7 better. There are 15 residues in the CDR3. CDR1 is MDHEN and CDR2 is SYDVKM in the germline V gene.

The chain uses TRBV6-5 and TRBJ2-1, with D perhaps TRBD2 (6 bases). V was trimmed by 0 bases and J by 2 bases, leaving 11 bases between them. This CDR3 has 16 residues. Per germline, CDR1 MNHEY and CDR2 SVGAGI. The CDR3 nucleotides read TGTGCCAGCAGTTACTCCATCCCTAGCGCCTACAATGAGCAGTTCTTC. This translates into CASSYSIPSAYNEQFF.

The V gene is TRBV9, the J gene TRBJ2-7; 10 nucleotides line up with TRBD2. Looked up from germline, CDR1 is SGDLS and CDR2 is YYNGEE. The CDR3 is made up of 15 amino acids. After removal of 4 bases from V and 3 bases from J, the junction contained 7 bases not matched to a gene. The CDR3 DNA reads as TGTGCCAGCAGCCCTAGCGGGAGAGCGTTCTACGAGCAGTACTTC. Amino acid sequence: CASSPSGRAFYEQYF.

The chain links TRBV19 to TRBJ2-7; D unclear. The CDR3 is 13 residues long. Between the trimmed V and J ends, which lost 3 bases and 2 bases, there was a span of 8 bases. CDR1 and CDR2 (germline): LNHDA, SQIVND (reference sequence). The CDR3 sequence: CASSMTDTYEQYF. CDR3 nucleotides: TGTGCCAGTAGTATGACGGATACCTACGAGCAGTACTTC.

V is TRBV28 and J is TRBJ2-1; 8 nucleotides line up with TRBD2. Germline CDR1 is MDHEN and CDR2 is SYDVKM. CDR3 length equals 16 residues. V was clipped by 5 bases and J by 7 bases; unmatched bases: 13. The chain's CDR3 is CASSPILGREKNEQFF. As DNA, the CDR3 is TGTGCCAGCAGTCCCATCCTCGGGAGGGAAAAGAATGAGCAGTTCTTC.

The V call is TRBV2, the J call TRBJ2-5, with 11 bases fitting TRBD2. The DNA matches TRBJ2-7 better at its end, which makes the J call doubtful. This CDR3 is 15 amino acids long. Per the germline V gene, CDR1 is SNHLY and CDR2 is FYNNEI. CDR3 sequence: CASRAGTSGSYEQYF. CDR3 bases: TGTGCCAGCAGGGCAGGGACTAGCGGCTCCTACGAGCAGTACTTC.

The chain is built from TRBV27 and TRBJ1-2; tentatively, D is TRBD1 (6 bases). This CDR3 is built from 14 residues. Trimming pared 3 bases from V and 6 bases from J, leaving 14 bases between. CDR1 MNHEY and CDR2 SMNVEV come from the germline V gene (reference sequence). The CDR3 DNA reads TGTGCCAGCAGTTTGATTGGGAGGGGGAATGGCTACACCTTC. Translated: CASSLIGRGNGYTF.

This clone was observed a single time. The chain couples TRBV7-2 to TRBJ2-7; 7 nucleotides line up with TRBD2. CDR1 is SGHTA, CDR2 FQGNSA, per germline. With 4 bases clipped from V and 4 bases from J, the junction kept 10 bases outside the gene matches. This CDR3 contains 15 residues. DNA of the CDR3: TGTGCCAGCAGCTCGGCTGGCGGGAGTGGGTACGAGCAGTACTTC. It is translated as CASSSAGGSGYEQYF. Based on the CDR3 plus reference TRBV7-2 and TRBJ2-7, the full variable domain is GAGVSQSPSNKVTEKGKDVELRCDPISGHTALYWYRQSLGQGLEFLIYFQGNSAPDKSGLPSDRFSAERTGGSVSTLTIQRTQQEDSAVYLCASSSAGGSGYEQYFGPGTRLTVT.

The chain links TRBV28 to TRBJ1-3, with a tentative D call TRBD1 (5 bases). Trimming took 5 bases from V and 6 from J, leaving 17 bases between them. The CDR3 length is 15 residues. Germline V gene lookup returns CDR1 MDHEN and CDR2 SYDVKM. The DNA for the CDR3 is TGTGCCAGCAGTGCGCAGGGTACCCTCTCAAACACCATATATTTT. Its translation is CASSAQGTLSNTIYF.

The rearrangement uses TRBV11-2 and TRBJ2-2; the D is unclear. The germline V gene has CDR1 SGHAT and CDR2 FQNNGV. V lost 0 bases and J 0 bases, leaving 11 bases between the germline ends. The CDR3 sequence is 17 residues long. The CDR3 region has the DNA TGTGCCAGCAGCTTAGAGGTTAGAGCCTCGAACACCGGGGAGCTGTTTTTT. As protein: CASSLEVRASNTGELFF.

This chain connects TRBV28 to TRBJ2-7, with D uncertain. Germline V gene sequence: CDR1 MDHEN, CDR2 SYDVKM. V shed 8 bases and J shed 1 base, with 15 bases lying between them. The length of the CDR3 is 14 residues. This CDR3 is CASHDRYGSYEQYF. The CDR3, as DNA: TGTGCCAGCCACGACCGATACGGGTCCTACGAGCAGTACTTC.

This chain uses TRBV21-1 with TRBJ2-7; TRBD2, the table's D call, lacks a check against the DNA. TRBV21-1 is recorded as a pseudogene. This CDR3 is built from 17 residues. In DNA form, the CDR3 reads TGTGCCAGCAGCAAAGAAGGAGCGGGAGGGTTGTCCTACGAGCAGTACTTC. This sequence encodes CASSKEGAGGLSYEQYF.